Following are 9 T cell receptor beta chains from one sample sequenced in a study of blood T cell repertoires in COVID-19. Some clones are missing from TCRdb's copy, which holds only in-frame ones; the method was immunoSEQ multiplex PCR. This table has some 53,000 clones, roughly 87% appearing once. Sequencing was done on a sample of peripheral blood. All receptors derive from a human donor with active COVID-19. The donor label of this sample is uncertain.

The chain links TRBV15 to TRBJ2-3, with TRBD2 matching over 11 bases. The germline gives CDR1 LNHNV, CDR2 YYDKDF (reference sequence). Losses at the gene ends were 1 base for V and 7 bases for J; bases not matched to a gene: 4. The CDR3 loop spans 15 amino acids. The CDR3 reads CATSRVSGGANTQYF. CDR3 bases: TGTGCCACCAGCAGAGTTAGCGGGGGGGCGAATACGCAGTATTTT.

CDR3 DNA: TGTGCCAGCAGCTTGTGGACAGGGGGCGAGGGAGGCCTAGTGACCCAGTACTTC. Residues: CASSLWTGGEGGLVTQYF. V usage is TRBV5-8 and J usage is TRBJ2-5; 11 bases map to TRBD1. The CDR3 has 18 amino acids. Germline V gene sequence: CDR1 SGHTS, CDR2 YDEGEE. The V segment lost 1 base and the J segment 7 bases; nucleotides outside the gene matches: 15.

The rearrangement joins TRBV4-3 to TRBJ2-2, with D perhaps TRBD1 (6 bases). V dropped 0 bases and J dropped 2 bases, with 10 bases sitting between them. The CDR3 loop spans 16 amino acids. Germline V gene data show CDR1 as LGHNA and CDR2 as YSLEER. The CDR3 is CASSQEYRVNTGELFF. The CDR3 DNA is TGCGCCAGCAGCCAAGAATACAGGGTTAACACCGGGGAGCTGTTTTTT.

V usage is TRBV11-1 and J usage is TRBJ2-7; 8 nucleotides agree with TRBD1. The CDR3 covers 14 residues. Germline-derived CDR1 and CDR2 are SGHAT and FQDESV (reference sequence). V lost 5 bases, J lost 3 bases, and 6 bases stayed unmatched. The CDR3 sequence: CASSPGQGNYEQYF. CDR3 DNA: TGTGCCAGCAGCCCCGGACAGGGAAACTACGAGCAGTACTTC.

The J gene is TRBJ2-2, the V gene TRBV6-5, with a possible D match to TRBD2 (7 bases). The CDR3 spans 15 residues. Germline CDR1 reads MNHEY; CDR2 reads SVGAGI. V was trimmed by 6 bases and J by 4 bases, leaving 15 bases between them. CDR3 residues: CASSPTGRGTGELFF. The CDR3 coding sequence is TGTGCCAGCAGCCCCACAGGGAGGGGCACCGGGGAGCTGTTTTTT.

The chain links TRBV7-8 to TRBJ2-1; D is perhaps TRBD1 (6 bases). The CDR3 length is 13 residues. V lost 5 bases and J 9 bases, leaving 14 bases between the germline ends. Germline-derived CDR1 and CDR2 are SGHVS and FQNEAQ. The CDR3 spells CASSVYRDLEQFF. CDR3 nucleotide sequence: TGTGCCAGCAGCGTATACAGGGATCTTGAGCAGTTCTTC.

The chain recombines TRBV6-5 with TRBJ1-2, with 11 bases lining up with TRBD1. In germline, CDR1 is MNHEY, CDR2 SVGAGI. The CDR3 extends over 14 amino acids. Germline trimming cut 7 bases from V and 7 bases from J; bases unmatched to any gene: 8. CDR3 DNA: TGTGCCAGCACACCTGGACAGGGGGCGTTTGGCTACACCTTC. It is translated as CASTPGQGAFGYTF.

Here the CDR3 reads CASSQGATSLYGYTF. The CDR3 DNA sequence: TGCGCCAGCAGCCAAGGTGCGACAAGCCTCTATGGCTACACCTTC. The chain combines TRBV4-1 with TRBJ1-2; no clear D gene. This CDR3 comprises 15 residues. Germline CDR1 and CDR2: MGHRA and YSYEKL. Between the trimmed V and J ends, which lost 1 base and 4 bases, there was a span of 13 bases.

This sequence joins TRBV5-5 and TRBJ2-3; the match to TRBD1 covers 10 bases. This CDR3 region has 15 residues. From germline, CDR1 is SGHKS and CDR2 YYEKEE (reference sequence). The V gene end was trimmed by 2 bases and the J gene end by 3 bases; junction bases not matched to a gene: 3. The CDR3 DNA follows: TGTGCCAGCAGCTTTCGGACAGGGGGAACAGATACGCAGTATTTT. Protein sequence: CASSFRTGGTDTQYF.